This T cell receptor beta chain was retrieved from a study of T cells in Graves' hyperthyroidism and ophthalmopathy. A word on this clonotype: An end of the junction does not agree with germline; a read error may underlie this.

RNA transcripts yielded amplified TCR beta CDR3 regions. Primed by the HTBI set, a first-round RT-PCR was run on the TCR CDR3. TCRdb redid the calling of the multiplex PCR reads with MiXCR, one entry per CDR3 protein. The sample lists under 40,000 distinct CDR3 sequences; around half were seen once. CDR3 size: 14 residues. CDR1 and CDR2 (germline): DFQATT, SNEGSKA (reference sequence). In patients aged 18 to 65, hyperthyroidism was newly diagnosed, with duration under 2 months. The sequence derives from a woman between 50 and 59 years old with Graves' hyperthyroidism that later progressed to Graves' ophthalmopathy. Sequenced sample: blood. V gene TRBV20-1 combines with J gene TRBJ2-1, with TRBD1 identical over 7 bases. This CDR3 is CSASRDSFYNEQSF. CDR3 nucleotides: TGCAGTGCTAGCCGGGACAGCTTCTACAATGAGCAGTCCTTC.